This record covers a single T cell receptor beta chain. These data are taken from a study of CD8 T cells in Susac syndrome. CD8+ and CD4+ T cells from blood underwent TCR beta sequencing, which was carried out in a high-throughput format. V was clipped by 2 bases and J by 14 bases; unmatched bases: 6. CDR1 and CDR2 (germline): ENHRY, SYGVKD. The CDR3 sequence is 12 residues long. RNA, at about 0.45 to 1 ug, was reverse transcribed with random hexamers. TCRdb analysed the immunoSEQ multiplex PCR reads with MiXCR anew, one entry per CDR3 protein. Counted here are 230,000 or so distinct CDR3 sequences, 95% occurring once; the ten biggest clones make up around 0.099%.

This receptor was obtained from a human donor with multiple sclerosis. The chain employs TRBV10-3 and TRBJ2-1; 7 bases match TRBD1. The sequenced sample was CD4+ T cells from PBMCs. CDR3: CAISETNRGEFF. CDR3 coding DNA: TGTGCCATCAGTGAGACCAACAGGGGAGAGTTCTTC.